This T cell receptor beta chain was sequenced for a study of blood T cell repertoires in COVID-19. Measured with immunoSEQ multiplex PCR; TCRdb has only the in-frame clones, and not every one. The data hold some 200,000 clones, with 65% to 85% observed a single time. The CDR3 extends over 14 amino acids. Germline V gene data show CDR1 as LNHDA and CDR2 as SQIVND (reference sequence). Trimming stripped 5 bases from V and 2 bases from J, with 10 bases between. Sequenced input: peripheral blood. The source is a human donor in a cohort sampled during active COVID-19. This sequence joins TRBV19 and TRBJ1-5, with D possibly being TRBD1 (6 bases). The CDR3 loop is CASSPAGGNQPQHF. For the CDR3, the DNA is TGTGCCAGTAGTCCGGCAGGGGGCAATCAGCCCCAGCATTTT.